These T cell receptor beta chains were read from a single sample in a study of regulatory T cells in long-lasting Graves disease. TCRdb independently ran MiXCR on the multiplex PCR reads; one entry per CDR3 protein. This table has about 310,000 distinct CDR3 sequences, over 15% appearing once. The sequencing used peripheral blood mononuclear cells (PBMCs), collected at new diagnosis, from a patient treated with antithyroid drugs. Source of these receptors: a female donor with Graves disease. Both conserved end residues are part of each CDR3. The D gene is left open where the match is weak. Where a row states a size, it is once, few, many or the class of an expanded clone; other rows omit it.

>16|TRBD1|many|TRBJ1-3|TRBV20-1
TGCAGTGCTGTCCCCCGGACAGGGGGCTCTGGAAACACCATATATTTT
CSAVPRTGGSGNTIYF
>17|-|many|TRBJ1-4|TRBV10-3
TGTGCCATCAGTGACGCGCCAGGAGATGCAACTAATGAAAAACTGTTTTTT
CAISDAPGDATNEKLFF
>16|-|many|TRBJ2-3|TRBV27
TGTGCCAGCAGTCGTCCCGGGACGCATAGCACAGATACGCAGTATTTT
CASSRPGTHSTDTQYF
>14|-|few|TRBJ2-2|TRBV19
TGTGCCAGTAGTATAGTAGGGGCAGCCGGGGAGCTGTTTTTT
CASSIVGAAGELFF
>14|-|few|TRBJ2-3|TRBV19
TGTGCCAGTAGTATCCTCGGGGACACAGATACGCAGTATTTT
CASSILGDTDTQYF
>16|-|many|TRBJ1-4|TRBV7-9
TGTGCCAGCAGCAAAGGACGGGTAACAACTAATGAAAAACTGTTTTTT
CASSKGRVTTNEKLFF
>15|TRBD2|many|TRBJ2-2|TRBV28
TGTGCCAGCCGCCCTCCAGCGGGAGGGCGTAGGGAGCTGTTTTTT
CASRPPAGGRRELFF
>16|TRBD1|many|TRBJ2-1|TRBV11-2
TGTGCCAGCAGCGGAATTGGACGGGACAGGGGCAATGAGCAGTTCTTC
CASSGIGRDRGNEQFF
>14|-|many|TRBJ2-2|TRBV5-1
TGCGCCAGCAGCGCGCGGGAAACCACCGGGGAGCTGTTTTTT
CASSARETTGELFF
>15|-|-|TRBJ1-5|TRBV19
TGTGCCAGTAGTATTAGACAGGATAGCAATCAGCCCCAGCATTTT
CASSIRQDSNQPQHF
>17|-|many|TRBJ2-4|TRBV11-1
TGTGCCAGCAGCCCCAGGGGAGAACCCCTAGCCAAAAACATTCAGTACTTC
CASSPRGEPLAKNIQYF